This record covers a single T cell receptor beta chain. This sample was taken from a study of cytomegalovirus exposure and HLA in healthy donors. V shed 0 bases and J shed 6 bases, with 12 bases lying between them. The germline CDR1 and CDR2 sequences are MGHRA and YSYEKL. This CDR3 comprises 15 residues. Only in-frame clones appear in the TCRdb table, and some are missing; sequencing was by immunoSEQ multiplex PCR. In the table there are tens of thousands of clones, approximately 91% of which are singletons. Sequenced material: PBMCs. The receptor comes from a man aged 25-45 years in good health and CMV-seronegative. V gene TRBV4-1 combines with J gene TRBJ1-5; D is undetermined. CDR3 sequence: CASSQERAGSQPQHF. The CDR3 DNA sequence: TGCGCCAGCAGCCAAGAGAGGGCGGGGAGTCAGCCCCAGCATTTT.